A single sample is the source of the 8 T cell receptor beta chains below, sequenced in a study of blood T cell repertoires in COVID-19. The data were produced by immunoSEQ multiplex PCR, yet TCRdb's version contains in-frame clones alone and is incomplete. The sample consists of 130,000 or so clones, 70% to 90% of them appearing once. The sample consisted of PBMCs or T cells enriched from blood (not recorded which). These TCRs come from a woman between 50 and 59 years old with acute COVID-19.

This rearrangement joins TRBV18 to TRBJ2-2, with D maybe TRBD2 (6 bases). The ends were cut back, 2 bases at V and 3 bases at J, with 13 bases in the middle. Germline assignment: CDR1 KGHSH and CDR2 LQKENI. The CDR3 has 16 residues. The CDR3 here is CASSPSGSGYTGELFF. The CDR3 DNA follows: TGTGCCAGCTCACCATCGGGGAGCGGGTACACCGGGGAGCTGTTTTTT.

J is TRBJ2-1 and V is TRBV4-1, with D perhaps TRBD2 (6 bases). Germline V gene data show CDR1 as MGHRA and CDR2 as YSYEKL. The CDR3 loop spans 15 amino acids. Trimming stripped 1 base from V and 9 bases from J, with 16 bases between. The CDR3 nucleotides read TGCGCCAGCAGCCAAGCCGGCCTAGCGTCAGGTGAGCAGTTCTTC. Translated: CASSQAGLASGEQFF.

The chain couples TRBV6-4 to TRBJ2-1; D is possibly TRBD2 (6 bases). CDR1 is MRHNA and CDR2 is SNTAGT in the germline V gene. Trimming removed 6 bases at V and 5 bases at J, with 11 bases between. The CDR3 extends over 13 amino acids. CDR3 DNA sequence: TGTGCCAGCAGCGCGGGACGAGACAATGAGCAGTTCTTC. Its protein is CASSAGRDNEQFF.

The rearrangement links TRBV5-1 to TRBJ2-5, with 14 bases identical to TRBD2. The V gene end was trimmed by 0 bases and the J gene end by 1 base; junction bases not matched to a gene: 5. Germline CDR1 reads SGHRS; CDR2 reads YFSETQ. This CDR3 has 18 amino acids. The CDR3 here is CASSLAGLAGAGQETQYF. In DNA, the CDR3 is TGCGCCAGCAGCTTGGCGGGACTAGCGGGAGCAGGCCAAGAGACCCAGTACTTC.

The rearrangement links TRBV7-8 to TRBJ2-5, with a weak D call TRBD2 (6 bases). V was trimmed by 0 bases and J by 4 bases, leaving 15 bases between them. The CDR3 sequence is 16 residues long. The germline CDR1 and CDR2 sequences are SGHVS and FQNEAQ. CDR3 sequence reads: CASSLAPSGAVETQYF. CDR3 DNA: TGTGCCAGCAGCTTAGCCCCTTCGGGAGCGGTAGAGACCCAGTACTTC.

V gene TRBV2 combines with J gene TRBJ2-7; D ambiguous. Germline V gene data show CDR1 as SNHLY and CDR2 as FYNNEI. The CDR3 consists of 14 residues. V gave up 6 bases and J gave up 0 bases, with 12 bases separating them. CDR3: CASSLTHNSYEQYF. The CDR3 bases are TGTGCCAGCAGCTTGACACATAACTCCTACGAGCAGTACTTC.

The chain couples TRBV28 to TRBJ1-1; 7 nucleotides line up with TRBD1. CDR3 size: 12 residues. Germline lookup yields CDR1 MDHEN and CDR2 SYDVKM. The V gene end was trimmed by 8 bases and the J gene end by 4 bases; junction bases not matched to a gene: 4. CDR3 coding DNA: TGTGCCAGCCTAGGGGGCGTCACTGAAGCTTTCTTT. It codes for CASLGGVTEAFF.

The V call is TRBV5-1, the J call TRBJ2-5; 10 nucleotides match TRBD2. The CDR3 is made up of 15 amino acids. Germline loops: CDR1 SGHRS, CDR2 YFSETQ. J lost 7 bases, V lost 3 bases, and 9 bases had no gene match. CDR3 in amino acids: CASSSTGTSDATQYF. CDR3 nucleotide sequence: TGCGCCAGCAGCTCGACCGGGACTAGCGATGCGACCCAGTACTTC.